This entry features one T cell receptor beta chain sequence. This sample was included in a study of CD8 T cells in Susac syndrome. The CDR3 consists of 14 residues. V was pared by 5 bases and J by 7 bases, with 6 bases of the junction left unmatched. Germline V gene sequence: CDR1 KGHSH, CDR2 LQKENI. RNA totalling roughly 0.45 to 1 ug underwent reverse transcription with random hexamers. Amplification of TCR beta CDR3 across 54 Vbeta and 13 Jbeta was performed with immunoSEQ multiplex PCR. One entry per CDR3 protein results from TCRdb running MiXCR on the immunoSEQ multiplex PCR reads. The sample carries 210,000 or so distinct CDR3 sequences, roughly 93% recorded once.

The V and J genes are TRBV18 and TRBJ2-1; 9 bases agree with TRBD2. The receptor was derived from a human donor with Susac syndrome. Sequenced: CD4+ T cells from PBMCs. The CDR3 is CASSTAGGVNEQFF. As DNA, the CDR3 is TGTGCCAGCTCAACGGCGGGGGGGGTGAATGAGCAGTTCTTC. Full variable domain (rest looked up from reference TRBV18 and TRBJ2-1): NAGVMQNPRHLVRRRGQEARLRCSPMKGHSHVYWYRQLPEEGLKFMVYLQKENIIDESGMPKERFSAEFPKEGPSILRIQQVVRGDSAAYFCASSTAGGVNEQFFGPGTRLTVL.